These 21 T cell receptor beta chains share one sample of origin, sequenced in a study of CD8 T cells in ankylosing spondylitis. TCRdb re-derived calls from the 5' RACE reads in MiXCR, one entry per CDR3 protein. This table holds 250,000 or so distinct CDR3 sequences, over 8.5% found once. Sample: blood, either unsorted or a sorted T cell fraction (not recorded which). Source of these receptors: a male donor with ankylosing spondylitis or in good health (not recorded which).

The rearrangement links TRBV6-5 to TRBJ2-5, with 11 bases fitting TRBD2. Germline V gene sequence: CDR1 MNHEY, CDR2 SVGAGI. The CDR3 is made up of 16 amino acids. The V and J ends lost 2 bases and 2 bases, in that order; junction bases with no gene match: 4. CDR3 DNA: TGTGCCAGCAGTTACGGGGTAGCGGGGGGGCAAGAGACCCAGTACTTC. Protein sequence: CASSYGVAGGQETQYF.

This clonotype was seen ten or more times. The chain recombines TRBV5-1 with TRBJ1-1; D remains ambiguous. Germline V gene sequence: CDR1 SGHRS, CDR2 YFSETQ. Trimming cost V 0 bases and J 1 base, with 4 bases left between them. The CDR3 contains 13 residues. The CDR3 region has the DNA TGCGCCAGCAGCTTGGCCGGGAACACTGAAGCTTTCTTT. Protein: CASSLAGNTEAFF.

This clonotype was found many times. This rearrangement joins TRBV10-3 to TRBJ2-1; 9 nucleotides agree with TRBD2. This CDR3 is built from 17 residues. Germline V gene sequence: CDR1 ENHRY, CDR2 SYGVKD. V gave up 8 bases and J gave up 8 bases; unmatched junction bases: 19. The CDR3 coding sequence is TGTGCCATCCGCCCCCGCGTAGGGCCAGCGGGAGGCTATGAGCAGTTCTTC. Translated, it gives CAIRPRVGPAGGYEQFF.

This clonotype was seen more than once but under ten times. The CDR3 region is CASSPTGGYTEAFF. CDR3 nucleotide sequence: TGTGCCAGCAGTCCCACAGGGGGTTACACTGAAGCTTTCTTT. The chain recombines TRBV27 with TRBJ1-1; 8 bases align to TRBD1. CDR1 and CDR2 (germline): MNHEY, SMNVEV (reference sequence). The V and J ends lost 5 bases and 3 bases, in that order; junction bases with no gene match: 5. The CDR3 runs 14 residues.

This clonotype was seen repeatedly, ten times or more. The rearrangement links TRBV6-5 to TRBJ2-7; D may be TRBD2 (6 bases). Trimming removed 0 bases at V and 0 bases at J, with 9 bases between. Germline CDR1 reads MNHEY; CDR2 reads SVGAGI. This CDR3 has 15 residues. CDR3 sequence (DNA): TGTGCCAGCAGTTACTCGGGACTGCCCTCCTACGAGCAGTACTTC. Amino acid sequence: CASSYSGLPSYEQYF.

This clonotype was recorded at least ten times. This sequence joins TRBV20-1 and TRBJ2-1; weak D call: TRBD1 (5 bases). This CDR3 region has 11 residues. From germline, CDR1 is DFQATT and CDR2 SNEGSKA (reference sequence). V was clipped by 6 bases and J by 9 bases, with 12 bases between them. The CDR3 nucleotides are TGCAGTGCCAGGGCCTATGGTGAGCAGTTCTTC. It translates to CSARAYGEQFF.

This clonotype was recorded at least ten times. V is TRBV13 and J is TRBJ2-3, with D hard to call. CDR3 size: 14 residues. Trimming left V 2 bases short and J 4 bases short, with 10 bases between. The germline gives CDR1 PRHDT, CDR2 FYEKMQ (reference sequence). In DNA, the CDR3 is TGTGCCAGCAGCTTAAGGCAGAGTTCAGATACGCAGTATTTT. It specifies CASSLRQSSDTQYF.

Many counts were recorded for this clonotype. The rearrangement links TRBV28 to TRBJ2-3, with TRBD2 identical over 7 bases. The germline V gene has CDR1 MDHEN and CDR2 SYDVKM. The CDR3 covers 15 residues. The V segment lost 7 bases and the J segment 2 bases; nucleotides outside the gene matches: 9. CDR3 nucleotides: TGTGCCAGCACCTCCCCTAGCGGAGTCACAGATACGCAGTATTTT. This gives the protein CASTSPSGVTDTQYF.

In its sample, this clonotype was seen a few times. The J gene is TRBJ2-5, the V gene TRBV12-3 or TRBV12-4, with 12 bases aligning to TRBD2. V lost 5 bases, J lost 3 bases, and 19 bases stayed unmatched. CDR3 length equals 20 residues. The chain's CDR3 is CASSVGPTGTSGFPEETQYF. CDR3 sequence (DNA): TGTGCCAGCAGTGTCGGACCCACCGGGACTAGCGGGTTTCCCGAAGAGACCCAGTACTTC.

This clonotype has a count of ten or more. The chain couples TRBV6-1 to TRBJ2-3; D might be TRBD2 (6 bases). V shed 5 bases and J shed 4 bases, with 13 bases lying between them. The CDR3 has 14 amino acids. Germline V CDR1 and CDR2: MNHNS, SASEGT. The CDR3 DNA reads as TGTGCCAGCAGTATCCAGGGAGGACCAGATACGCAGTATTTT. It yields the protein CASSIQGGPDTQYF.

This clonotype was picked up many times. The chain combines TRBV20-1 with TRBJ2-7, with D unclear. From germline, CDR1 is DFQATT and CDR2 SNEGSKA (reference sequence). The V end lost 8 bases, the J end lost 6 bases, and 17 bases lay between the germline ends. This CDR3 region has 12 residues. CDR3 coding DNA: TGCAGTTTAAGACTGGCATCCAGCGAGCAGTACTTC. It translates to CSLRLASSEQYF.

This clonotype was seen more than once but under ten times. The rearrangement joins TRBV28 to TRBJ2-1, with TRBD1 as a possible D gene (6 bases). This CDR3 spans 13 amino acids. Trimming stripped 6 bases from V and 9 bases from J, with 15 bases between. Germline V gene sequence: CDR1 MDHEN, CDR2 SYDVKM. In DNA form, the CDR3 reads TGTGCCAGCAGAAAAACAGGGAGAGGTGAGCAGTTCTTC. Translated, it gives CASRKTGRGEQFF.

This clonotype was picked up many times. CDR3 DNA sequence: TGCGCCAGCAGGCAACAAATGGGAGGTTACGAGCAGTACTTC. It yields the protein CASRQQMGGYEQYF. V gene TRBV5-1 combines with J gene TRBJ2-7; a possible D gene is TRBD2 (6 bases). Germline CDR1 reads SGHRS; CDR2 reads YFSETQ. The V end lost 5 bases, the J end lost 4 bases, and 16 bases lay between the germline ends. The CDR3 runs to 14 residues.

V is TRBV6-5 and J is TRBJ2-7; 9 bases are a match to TRBD2. The CDR3 covers 14 residues. V lost 2 bases and J lost 7; bases outside the gene matches: 6. Germline CDR1 reads MNHEY; CDR2 reads SVGAGI. Written as DNA, the CDR3 is TGTGCCAGCAGTTACGGGACTAGCACGCCGGAGCAGTACTTC. It translates to CASSYGTSTPEQYF.

This clonotype was observed a few times. The chain has TRBV18 and TRBJ1-1, with a possible D match to TRBD1 (5 bases). Germline V CDR1 and CDR2: KGHSH, LQKENI. Trimming stripped 3 bases from V and 6 bases from J, with 14 bases between. The CDR3 is 14 amino acids. As DNA, the CDR3 is TGTGCCAGCTCACCTGGGACGATATACCCTGAAGCTTTCTTT. This encodes CASSPGTIYPEAFF.

The rearrangement uses TRBV5-5 and TRBJ2-5; perhaps TRBD2 as D (5 bases). With 6 bases removed from V and 3 bases from J, the gap between germline ends came to 24 bases. Germline CDR1 is SGHKS and CDR2 is YYEKEE (reference sequence). The CDR3 totals 17 residues. The CDR3 DNA reads TGTGCCAGCACACTGTTGCTAGCTTACGGCGGAAAAGAGACCCAGTACTTC. Its protein is CASTLLLAYGGKETQYF.

This clonotype appeared many times. The V gene is TRBV13, the J gene TRBJ2-1; 10 bases fit TRBD1. This CDR3 spans 17 amino acids. V shed 4 bases and J 5 bases; nucleotides not matched to a gene: 11. The germline gives CDR1 PRHDT, CDR2 FYEKMQ (reference sequence). The CDR3 DNA is TGTGCCAGCAGCTCGCCTCCGTGGGACAGGGGAGACAATGAGCAGTTCTTC. Amino acid sequence: CASSSPPWDRGDNEQFF.

This clonotype was observed a few times. The V gene is TRBV7-6, the J gene TRBJ1-1; 9 bases map to TRBD1. The junction had 7 bases not matched to a gene; V was cut back by 4 bases and J by 4 bases. The CDR3 length is 15 residues. The germline CDR1 and CDR2 sequences are SGHVS and FNYEAQ. The CDR3, as DNA: TGTGCCAGCAGCTCCACAGGGGGCGGAAGCACTGAAGCTTTCTTT. Translated, it gives CASSSTGGGSTEAFF.

This clonotype was observed at least ten times. The chain combines TRBV4-2 with TRBJ2-3, with 10 bases that match TRBD2. Germline assignment: CDR1 LGHNA and CDR2 YNFKEQ. Trimming took 1 base from V and 2 from J; bases not matched to a gene: 3. This CDR3 has 16 amino acids. The CDR3: CASSQGLAGLTDTQYF. The CDR3 coding sequence is TGTGCCAGCAGCCAAGGACTAGCGGGTCTCACAGATACGCAGTATTTT.

This clonotype has at least ten counts. This sequence joins TRBV10-3 and TRBJ2-3; 11 bases are a match to TRBD2. The length of the CDR3 is 15 residues. Germline V gives CDR1 ENHRY, CDR2 SYGVKD. The V gene end was trimmed by 2 bases and the J gene end by 5 bases; junction bases not matched to a gene: 3. This chain's CDR3 is CAISESSGREDTQYF. CDR3 bases: TGTGCCATCAGTGAGAGTAGCGGGAGGGAAGATACGCAGTATTTT.

This chain links TRBV5-1 with TRBJ2-2; D ambiguous. Germline V gene lookup returns CDR1 SGHRS and CDR2 YFSETQ. V was trimmed by 2 bases and J by 4 bases, leaving 12 bases between them. The CDR3 is 15 residues long. The CDR3 DNA reads TGCGCCAGCAGCTTAATGGAAATACGCACCGGGGAGCTGTTTTTT. Its protein is CASSLMEIRTGELFF.